A selection of T cell receptor beta chains follows, all from one sample in a study of Ad26.COV2.S vaccination and SARS-CoV-2 variants. Generated by immunoSEQ multiplex PCR, the TCRdb table keeps only in-frame clones and is missing some. The table lists about 440,000 clones, about 92% of them singletons, with 4.3% in the top ten. The sequences come from peripheral blood, collected in a trial of Ad26.COV2.S vaccine versus placebo. The source of these receptors is a person aged 18 to 65 who received the Ad26.COV2.S COVID-19 vaccine or a placebo. Each CDR3 is given with its conserved first and last residue. D genes are given only for firm matches. Only part of the rows carry a size: once, few, many, or a class if the clone is expanded.

TRBJ2-1,-,TRBV30,-,CAWSGRDPYNEQFF,TGTGCCTGGAGCGGGCGGGATCCCTACAATGAGCAGTTCTTC
TRBJ1-5,-,TRBV5-1,-,CASSFRGEQPQHF,TGCGCCAGCAGCTTTAGGGGGGAACAGCCCCAGCATTTT
TRBJ2-5,TRBD1,TRBV2,-,CASSPGGEKTQYF,TGTGCCAGCAGCCCAGGGGGCGAGAAGACCCAGTACTTC
TRBJ1-3,-,TRBV10-3,-,CAISEGPGNTIYF,TGTGCCATCAGTGAGGGGCCGGGAAACACCATATATTTT
TRBJ1-3,-,TRBV19,-,CASTTRLGTGNTIYF,TGTGCCAGTACCACCCGACTAGGGACTGGAAACACCATATATTTT
TRBJ2-7,TRBD2,TRBV6-6,few,CASFAGGEQYF,TGTGCCAGCTTCGCGGGAGGCGAGCAGTACTTC
TRBJ2-7,-,TRBV29-1,-,CSVIDSLYEQYF,TGCAGCGTTATAGACAGCCTCTACGAGCAGTACTTC
TRBJ1-6,-,TRBV27,-,CASTAGVGSPLHF,TGTGCCAGCACGGCAGGGGTGGGATCACCCCTCCACTTT
TRBJ2-3,-,TRBV27,-,CASSPGNTDTQYF,TGTGCCAGCAGTCCCGGGAACACAGATACGCAGTATTTT
TRBJ2-1,-,TRBV28,once,CASSLLASYNEQFF,TGTGCCAGCAGTTTATTAGCGTCTTACAATGAGCAGTTCTTC
TRBJ1-4,-,TRBV27,-,CASSFVLGSTNEKLFF,TGTGCCAGCAGTTTCGTTTTGGGATCAACTAATGAAAAACTGTTTTTT
TRBJ2-1,-,TRBV5-6,-,CASSLGDNEQFF,TGTGCCAGCAGCTTGGGGGACAATGAGCAGTTCTTC
TRBJ2-1,TRBD2,TRBV10-3,-,CATHSQGLVGHHEQFF,TGTGCCACCCACTCACAGGGACTAGTAGGGCACCATGAGCAGTTCTTC
TRBJ2-1,-,TRBV27,once,CASGTTPLNEQFF,TGTGCCAGCGGCACAACCCCCCTCAATGAGCAGTTCTTC
TRBJ2-3,TRBD2,TRBV6-2/TRBV6-3,-,CASSSRAGGDTQYF,TGTGCCAGCAGCTCCCGGGCGGGAGGGGATACGCAGTATTTT
TRBJ2-3,-,TRBV19,-,CASRGGRSGQTDTQYF,TGTGCCAGTAGAGGGGGACGTTCGGGCCAGACAGATACGCAGTATTTT
TRBJ2-1,TRBD2,TRBV7-2,few,CASSYPSGSDNEQFF,TGTGCCAGCAGTTACCCTAGCGGGAGTGACAATGAGCAGTTCTTC
TRBJ1-5,-,TRBV11-3,-,CEGNQPQHF,TGTGAAGGCAATCAGCCCCAGCATTTT
TRBJ2-1,TRBD2,TRBV11-3,once,CASSLSSGSLNEQFF,TGTGCCAGCAGCTTGTCCAGCGGGAGCCTCAATGAGCAGTTCTTC
TRBJ2-7,-,TRBV30,-,CAWTLQGYEQYF,TGTGCCTGGACTTTACAGGGTTACGAGCAGTACTTC
TRBJ2-3,-,TRBV18,-,CASSPPGSEYTDTQYF,TGTGCCAGCTCACCACCGGGATCTGAGTACACAGATACGCAGTATTTT
TRBJ1-5,-,TRBV2,few,CASSERGSYSNQPQHF,TGTGCCAGCAGTGAAAGGGGAAGTTATAGCAATCAGCCCCAGCATTTT
TRBJ2-5,-,TRBV18,-,CASSPSRAYRLVQETQYF,TGTGCCAGCTCACCATCTCGGGCATACCGACTAGTTCAAGAGACCCAGTACTTC
TRBJ2-1,TRBD2,TRBV24-1,-,CATSDRTLAGAQNEQFF,TGTGCCACCAGTGACCGGACATTAGCGGGAGCACAGAATGAGCAGTTCTTC
TRBJ2-5,TRBD1,TRBV3-1/TRBV3-2,-,CASSRDRGQETQYF,TGTGCCAGCAGCCGGGACAGGGGCCAAGAGACCCAGTACTTC
TRBJ2-5,-,TRBV20-1,-,CSASHAAAQETQYF,TGCAGTGCCAGTCACGCGGCAGCCCAAGAGACCCAGTACTTC
TRBJ2-5,TRBD1,TRBV7-8,-,CASIPLRGQGRGWETQYF,TGTGCCAGCATCCCGCTTAGGGGACAGGGTAGGGGATGGGAGACCCAGTACTTC
TRBJ1-5,-,TRBV19,-,CASSAGSRNQPQHF,TGTGCCAGTAGCGCAGGGTCACGCAATCAGCCCCAGCATTTT
TRBJ2-1,-,TRBV27,-,CASSLVVPPYNEQFF,TGTGCCAGCAGTTTAGTGGTCCCTCCCTACAATGAGCAGTTCTTC
TRBJ2-3,-,TRBV7-6,-,CASTRLGRAYTDTQYF,TGTGCCAGCACTAGGTTGGGGCGGGCCTACACAGATACGCAGTATTTT
TRBJ1-6,-,TRBV18,-,CASSPPGLRESLHF,TGTGCCAGCTCACCACCGGGGTTGCGGGAGTCCCTCCACTTT
TRBJ2-2,-,TRBV7-8,once,CASSLGDTRAGELFF,TGTGCCAGCAGCTTAGGGGACACCCGGGCAGGGGAGCTGTTTTTT
TRBJ2-6,-,TRBV4-3,many,CASSQVRSTSGANVLTF,TGCGCCAGCAGCCAGGTTCGTTCCACCTCTGGGGCCAACGTCCTGACTTTC
TRBJ1-5,-,TRBV4-2,-,CASSQESGLQPQHF,TGTGCCAGCAGCCAAGAGTCAGGGTTGCAGCCCCAGCATTTT
TRBJ2-7,-,TRBV27,-,CARRDGPYEQYF,TGTGCCCGCAGGGACGGACCCTACGAGCAGTACTTC
TRBJ2-7,TRBD1,TRBV28,-,CASSLSFRDRGLEQYF,TGTGCCAGCAGTTTGTCGTTCCGGGACAGGGGTTTAGAGCAGTACTTC
TRBJ2-3,TRBD1,TRBV27,once,CASSTQIGTGRDSDTQYF,TGTGCCAGCAGTACACAAATAGGGACAGGGAGAGATTCAGATACGCAGTATTTT
TRBJ1-3,-,TRBV28,once,CASTGGAGNTIYF,TGTGCCAGCACCGGGGGAGCGGGAAACACCATATATTTT
TRBJ1-1,-,TRBV6-5,-,CASSRGGRAYTEAFF,TGTGCCAGCAGTCGGGGTGGCAGGGCTTACACTGAAGCTTTCTTT
TRBJ2-5,-,TRBV7-9,-,CASSLTKSYQETQYF,TGTGCCAGCAGCTTAACAAAATCGTACCAAGAGACCCAGTACTTC
TRBJ2-3,TRBD2,TRBV9,-,CASSVGGGRVDTQYF,TGTGCCAGCAGCGTAGGAGGCGGGAGGGTAGATACGCAGTATTTT